The 18 T cell receptor beta chains given below trace back to one sample, sequenced in a study of patients and donors after allogeneic stem cell transplantation. From the RT-PCR reads, TCRdb called clonotypes with MiXCR, one entry per CDR3 protein. The sample lists fewer than 500,000 distinct CDR3 sequences; under 20% were seen once. Sequenced sample: blood, either unsorted or a sorted T cell fraction (not recorded which). The receptors here all came from a human donor who was either an allogeneic HSCT recipient or a stem cell or donor lymphocyte infusion donor (not recorded which). It is not recorded whose cells these are; they may come from a transplant donor.

The chain employs TRBV5-1 and TRBJ1-1; D unresolved. V gave up 1 base and J gave up 4 bases, with 11 bases separating them. The length of the CDR3 is 14 residues. Germline V lookup: CDR1 SGHRS, CDR2 YFSETQ. As DNA, the CDR3 is TGCGCCAGCAGCTTGACCACGAAAGGCACTGAAGCTTTCTTT. It codes for CASSLTTKGTEAFF.

This clonotype showed up many times. The chain carries TRBV4-1 and TRBJ2-3, with 9 bases identical to TRBD1. V gave up 0 bases and J gave up 5 bases; unmatched junction bases: 6. Germline V lookup: CDR1 MGHRA, CDR2 YSYEKL. This CDR3 region has 16 residues. The CDR3 DNA sequence: TGCGCCAGCAGCCAAGATAACAGGGGGCGGGTAGATACGCAGTATTTT. Amino acids: CASSQDNRGRVDTQYF.

This clonotype was counted at least ten times. The chain recombines TRBV5-1 with TRBJ1-5, with a weak D call TRBD1 (5 bases). Trimming shortened V by 2 bases and J by 2 bases, and 11 bases separated the two germline ends. Germline CDR1 and CDR2: SGHRS and YFSETQ. The CDR3 totals 15 residues. The CDR3 DNA reads TGCGCCAGCAGCTTCCAGCCGGGGGGCAATCAGCCCCAGCATTTT. This gives the protein CASSFQPGGNQPQHF. The whole variable domain, filled in from reference TRBV5-1 and TRBJ1-5, reads KAGVTQTPRYLIKTRGQQVTLSCSPISGHRSVSWYQQTPGQGLQFLFEYFSETQRNKGNFPGRFSGRQFSNSRSEMNVSTLELGDSALYLCASSFQPGGNQPQHFGDGTRLSIL.

This clonotype has just a few counts. The rearrangement uses TRBV25-1 and TRBJ2-5, with 7 bases matching TRBD2. V lost 6 bases, J lost 3 bases, and 13 bases stayed unmatched. Germline V lookup: CDR1 MGHDK, CDR2 SYGVNS. The CDR3 runs 16 residues. The CDR3 spells CASSHGGRALKETQYF. The CDR3 region has the DNA TGTGCCAGCAGCCACGGTGGGAGGGCCTTAAAAGAGACCCAGTACTTC.

The chain is built from TRBV9 and TRBJ2-1; TRBD2 agrees at 7 bases. With 0 bases clipped from V and 0 bases from J, the junction kept 6 bases outside the gene matches. The CDR3 has 17 residues. Germline CDR1 SGDLS, CDR2 YYNGEE. The CDR3 DNA is TGTGCCAGCAGCGTAGGCTCTAGCGGACTCTCCTACAATGAGCAGTTCTTC. Amino acid sequence: CASSVGSSGLSYNEQFF. Based on the CDR3 plus reference TRBV9 and TRBJ2-1, the full variable domain is DSGVTQTPKHLITATGQRVTLRCSPRSGDLSVYWYQQSLDQGLQFLIQYYNGEERAKGNILERFSAQQFPDLHSELNLSSLELGDSALYFCASSVGSSGLSYNEQFFGPGTRLTVL.

This clonotype turned up a few times. The chain recombines TRBV6-1 with TRBJ1-2, with D unresolved. Germline lookup yields CDR1 MNHNS and CDR2 SASEGT. The V and J ends lost 3 bases and 7 bases respectively, with 3 bases between them. CDR3 length equals 10 residues. The CDR3 DNA sequence: TGTGCCAGCAGTGACAGTGGCTACACCTTC. Translating it yields CASSDSGYTF.

This sequence joins TRBV15 and TRBJ2-5; possibly TRBD2 for D (6 bases). Germline CDR1 reads LNHNV; CDR2 reads YYDKDF (reference sequence). Deletions cut 5 bases from V and 3 bases from J, with 13 bases between. There are 14 residues in the CDR3. The CDR3 here is CATSLAGRKETQYF. For the CDR3, the DNA is TGTGCCACCAGCCTTGCGGGGAGGAAAGAGACCCAGTACTTC.

The chain uses TRBV9 and TRBJ1-5; no clear D gene. CDR1 is SGDLS, CDR2 YYNGEE, per germline. This CDR3 comprises 14 residues. Trimming removed 3 bases at V and 0 bases at J, with 7 bases between. The CDR3 region is CASSAEPSNQPQHF. The CDR3 nucleotides read TGTGCCAGCAGCGCAGAGCCTAGCAATCAGCCCCAGCATTTT.

This clonotype was seen a handful of times. The V call is TRBV9, the J call TRBJ2-2, with a possible D match to TRBD1 (5 bases). Deletions cut 3 bases from V and 6 bases from J, with 21 bases between. The CDR3 has 17 amino acids. The germline CDR1 and CDR2 sequences are SGDLS and YYNGEE. The CDR3 DNA reads as TGTGCCAGCAGCGGAGACAGACCCCACAGACACGCCGGGGAGCTGTTTTTT. Its protein product is CASSGDRPHRHAGELFF.

This clonotype came up a few times. J is TRBJ2-1 and V is TRBV20-1; 7 nucleotides line up with TRBD1. The CDR3 spans 16 residues. With 3 bases clipped from V and 4 bases from J, the junction kept 12 bases outside the gene matches. From germline, CDR1 is DFQATT and CDR2 SNEGSKA (reference sequence). The CDR3 spells CSASGDRPVSYNEQFF. In nucleotides, the CDR3 is TGCAGTGCTAGCGGGGACAGACCGGTTTCTTACAATGAGCAGTTCTTC.

The V and J genes are TRBV5-6 and TRBJ2-7, with D uncertain. The CDR3 totals 17 residues. The germline V gene has CDR1 SGHDT and CDR2 YYEEEE. V was clipped by 2 bases and J by 3 bases, with 21 bases between them. CDR3 nucleotide sequence: TGTGCCAGCAGCTTTTGGAAGACTCCCCTCTTACTCTACGAGCAGTACTTC. It encodes CASSFWKTPLLLYEQYF. Drawing the rest from reference TRBV5-6 and TRBJ2-7, the complete variable domain is DAGVTQSPTHLIKTRGQQVTLRCSPKSGHDTVSWYQQALGQGPQFIFQYYEEEERQRGNFPDRFSGHQFPNYSSELNVNALLLGDSALYLCASSFWKTPLLLYEQYFGPGTRLTVT.

This clonotype showed up just a few times. The chain combines TRBV29-1 with TRBJ2-1; D is perhaps TRBD2 (5 bases). The V end lost 7 bases, the J end lost 0 bases, and 13 bases lay between the germline ends. CDR3 length equals 14 residues. Per germline, CDR1 SQVTM and CDR2 ANQGSEA. The CDR3 protein is CSAGLLRSYNEQFF. CDR3 nucleotide sequence: TGCAGCGCCGGACTCCTCCGCTCCTACAATGAGCAGTTCTTC.

The chain couples TRBV3-1 to TRBJ1-1, with D maybe TRBD1 (5 bases). Germline V lookup: CDR1 LGHDT, CDR2 YNNKEL (reference sequence). The V and J ends lost 3 bases and 4 bases respectively, with 15 bases between them. This CDR3 region has 15 residues. For the CDR3, the DNA is TGTGCCAGCAGCCAGGTTAGCGGGGGGGGCACTGAAGCTTTCTTT. Protein sequence: CASSQVSGGGTEAFF. Filled out from reference TRBV3-1 and TRBJ1-1, the complete variable domain reads DTAVSQTPKYLVTQMGNDKSIKCEQNLGHDTMYWYKQDSKKFLKIMFSYNNKELIINETVPNRFSPKSPDKAHLNLHINSLELGDSAVYFCASSQVSGGGTEAFFGQGTRLTVV.

This clonotype was observed at least ten times. The V gene is TRBV5-1, the J gene TRBJ1-1; D gene ambiguous. CDR1 SGHRS and CDR2 YFSETQ come from the germline V gene. V was trimmed by 4 bases and J by 1 base, leaving 8 bases between them. The CDR3 totals 13 residues. CDR3 loop: CASSRRGNTEAFF. Here the CDR3 DNA reads TGCGCCAGCAGCCGACGGGGGAACACTGAAGCTTTCTTT.

The chain links TRBV7-9 to TRBJ1-5; 7 bases align to TRBD1. The germline gives CDR1 SEHNR, CDR2 FQNEAQ (reference sequence). The V segment lost 1 base and the J segment 6 bases; nucleotides outside the gene matches: 12. The CDR3 has 17 amino acids. CDR3 region: CASSLELRQGRGQPQHF. The DNA for the CDR3 is TGTGCCAGCAGCTTAGAACTAAGACAGGGTAGGGGTCAGCCCCAGCATTTT. Drawing the rest from reference TRBV7-9 and TRBJ1-5, the complete variable domain is DTGVSQNPRHKITKRGQNVTFRCDPISEHNRLYWYRQTLGQGPEFLTYFQNEAQLEKSRLLSDRFSAERPKGSFSTLEIQRTEQGDSAMYLCASSLELRQGRGQPQHFGDGTRLSIL.

This clonotype was seen a few times. V gene TRBV5-5 combines with J gene TRBJ2-7, with TRBD2 matching over 10 bases. This CDR3 has 17 amino acids. Per the germline V gene, CDR1 is SGHKS and CDR2 is YYEKEE (reference sequence). V shed 1 base and J 3 bases; nucleotides not matched to a gene: 10. CDR3 loop: CASSLTPTGLANYEQYF. In DNA form, the CDR3 reads TGTGCCAGCAGCTTGACTCCTACGGGACTAGCGAACTACGAGCAGTACTTC.

There are a few counts of this clonotype. The chain uses TRBV7-9 and TRBJ2-5, with D perhaps matching TRBD1 (6 bases). Per germline, CDR1 SEHNR and CDR2 FQNEAQ (reference sequence). The CDR3 totals 14 residues. V was pared by 1 base and J by 4 bases, with 10 bases between. The CDR3 reads CASSLVSTGETQYF. CDR3 in DNA: TGTGCCAGCAGCTTAGTATCGACAGGAGAGACCCAGTACTTC.

This clonotype has more than one count but fewer than ten. This sequence joins TRBV12-3 or TRBV12-4 and TRBJ1-1, with D possibly matching TRBD1 (5 bases). There are 14 residues in the CDR3. V lost 10 bases and J lost 3, with 18 bases in between. The CDR3 here is CATRRQGMDTEAFF. The CDR3 DNA reads as TGTGCCACCCGACGGCAGGGCATGGACACTGAAGCTTTCTTT.